A single sample gave rise to the 20 T cell receptor beta chains below, sequenced in a study of shared clonotypes between healthy human individuals. Measured with immunoSEQ multiplex PCR; TCRdb has only the in-frame clones, and not every one. This sample has about 2.3 million clones, with just under 95% found just once. Sample: naive CD4+ T cells from PBMCs. Subset specified: CD45RA+ positively selected. The receptor set was obtained from a man younger than 35 in good health. Some clones in this sample may be carry-over from other donors' samples.

The chain carries TRBV5-1 and TRBJ2-1, with 10 bases matching TRBD2. The CDR3 runs to 15 residues. Germline V gene sequence: CDR1 SGHRS, CDR2 YFSETQ. The J segment lost 7 bases and the V segment lost 4 bases, leaving 8 bases of the junction unmatched. CDR3 amino acids: CASSLGLAAANEQFF. The CDR3 DNA reads TGCGCCAGCAGCCTTGGACTAGCGGCCGCTAATGAGCAGTTCTTC.

This rearrangement joins TRBV7-2 to TRBJ1-2; weak D call: TRBD1 (6 bases). The CDR3 has 15 residues. Germline V lookup: CDR1 SGHTA, CDR2 FQGNSA. Trimming removed 7 bases at V and 2 bases at J, with 17 bases between. Written as DNA, the CDR3 is TGTGCCAGCATCGTCCAAGGACAGCCCAACTATGGCTACACCTTC. Its protein is CASIVQGQPNYGYTF. The variable domain in full, with the rest retrieved from reference TRBV7-2 and TRBJ1-2, is GAGVSQSPSNKVTEKGKDVELRCDPISGHTALYWYRQSLGQGLEFLIYFQGNSAPDKSGLPSDRFSAERTGGSVSTLTIQRTQQEDSAVYLCASIVQGQPNYGYTFGSGTRLTVV.

This sequence joins TRBV29-1 and TRBJ1-4; D gene unclear. Trimming removed 4 bases from V and 0 bases from J, with 6 bases in between. CDR3 length: 13 residues. CDR1 and CDR2 from the germline V gene are SQVTM and ANQGSEA. CDR3 loop: CSVVTPTNEKLFF. The CDR3 region has the DNA TGCAGCGTTGTCACACCAACTAATGAAAAACTGTTTTTT. The full variable domain, its missing parts supplied by reference TRBV29-1 and TRBJ1-4, is SAVISQKPSRDICQRGTSLTIQCQVDSQVTMMFWYRQQPGQSLTLIATANQGSEATYESGFVIDKFPISRPNLTFSTLTVSNMSPEDSSIYLCSVVTPTNEKLFFGSGTQLSVL.

The chain recombines TRBV18 with TRBJ1-2; no reliable D call. Germline CDR1 KGHSH, CDR2 LQKENI. This CDR3 is 14 amino acids long. V lost 6 bases, J lost 2 bases, and 13 bases lay in between. The CDR3 bases are TGTGCCAGCTCGACTGCGGGGAGGAACTATGGCTACACCTTC. This translates into CASSTAGRNYGYTF.

The rearrangement joins TRBV7-9 to TRBJ2-5; no definite D call. Between the trimmed V and J ends, which lost 3 bases and 8 bases, there was a span of 16 bases. Germline CDR1 SEHNR, CDR2 FQNEAQ (reference sequence). The CDR3 runs to 14 residues. DNA of the CDR3: TGTGCCAGCAGCTTCGGCCCCTCCACGGAAACCCAGTACTTC. Its translation: CASSFGPSTETQYF.

On this clone itself: The same CDR3 also results from other DNA sequences found in this sample. The rearrangement uses TRBV5-1 and TRBJ1-2; D unresolved. Trimming removed 0 bases at V and 1 base at J, with 7 bases between. From germline, CDR1 is SGHRS and CDR2 YFSETQ. The CDR3 runs to 14 residues. This chain's CDR3 is CASSLGSFNYGYTF. Here the CDR3 DNA reads TGCGCCAGCAGCTTGGGAAGTTTTAACTATGGCTACACCTTC. The whole variable domain, filled in from reference TRBV5-1 and TRBJ1-2, reads KAGVTQTPRYLIKTRGQQVTLSCSPISGHRSVSWYQQTPGQGLQFLFEYFSETQRNKGNFPGRFSGRQFSNSRSEMNVSTLELGDSALYLCASSLGSFNYGYTFGSGTRLTVV.

A remark on this clone: Other DNA sequences of this sample code for an identical CDR3. This chain connects TRBV29-1 to TRBJ1-2, with TRBD1 as a possible D gene (5 bases). V was cut by 4 bases and J by 2 bases, with 8 bases left in between. In germline, CDR1 is SQVTM, CDR2 ANQGSEA. The CDR3 spans 12 residues. CDR3 sequence reads: CSVGDSNYGYTF. As DNA, the CDR3 is TGCAGCGTTGGTGACAGCAACTATGGCTACACCTTC. The whole variable domain, remainder taken from reference TRBV29-1 and TRBJ1-2, is SAVISQKPSRDICQRGTSLTIQCQVDSQVTMMFWYRQQPGQSLTLIATANQGSEATYESGFVIDKFPISRPNLTFSTLTVSNMSPEDSSIYLCSVGDSNYGYTFGSGTRLTVV.

The J gene is TRBJ1-1, the V gene TRBV7-9; TRBD1 agrees at 7 bases. Germline CDR1 and CDR2: SEHNR and FQNEAQ (reference sequence). V gave up 10 bases and J gave up 3 bases; unmatched junction bases: 14. CDR3 length: 15 amino acids. CDR3: CATYQQGPAYTEAFF. DNA of the CDR3: TGTGCCACCTACCAACAGGGGCCCGCATACACTGAAGCTTTCTTT.

The J gene is TRBJ1-2, the V gene TRBV5-8; D not certain. The CDR3 consists of 12 residues. Per germline, CDR1 SGHTS and CDR2 YDEGEE. V was trimmed by 4 bases and J by 4 bases, leaving 8 bases between them. The CDR3 loop reads CASSPGPYGYTF. Here the CDR3 DNA reads TGTGCCAGCAGCCCGGGCCCCTATGGCTACACCTTC.

The rearrangement links TRBV6-1 to TRBJ2-7; the D gene is possibly TRBD2 (6 bases). V lost 6 bases and J lost 3, with 12 bases in between. Per the germline V gene, CDR1 is MNHNS and CDR2 is SASEGT. This CDR3 is built from 13 residues. CDR3: CASSRLADYEQYF. The CDR3, as DNA: TGTGCCAGCAGCCGGTTAGCGGACTACGAGCAGTACTTC.

V gene TRBV5-4 combines with J gene TRBJ2-1, with D possibly matching TRBD2 (5 bases). V gave up 5 bases and J gave up 0 bases, with 21 bases separating them. The CDR3 sequence is 18 residues long. In germline, CDR1 is SGHNT, CDR2 YYREEE (reference sequence). CDR3 protein: CASRRGPIRESSYNEQFF. DNA of the CDR3: TGTGCCAGCAGACGCGGACCAATTAGGGAGAGCTCCTACAATGAGCAGTTCTTC.

The chain employs TRBV9 and TRBJ2-7, with 8 bases lining up with TRBD2. The V gene's germline CDR1 is SGDLS and CDR2 YYNGEE. Unmatched junction bases numbered 18, after V lost 3 bases and J lost 7 bases. CDR3 length: 17 residues. The CDR3 protein is CASSARAVSGSGGEQYF. DNA of the CDR3: TGTGCCAGCAGCGCCAGGGCGGTAAGCGGGAGCGGCGGGGAGCAGTACTTC.

This chain joins TRBV5-1 and TRBJ2-1; 9 bases line up with TRBD2. Trimming at V came to 5 bases and at J to 2 bases, leaving 11 bases not matched to a gene. Germline CDR1 is SGHRS and CDR2 is YFSETQ. The CDR3 runs 17 residues. The CDR3 bases are TGCGCCAGCAGGTATGCTTCGGCGGGAGGGGCCTACAATGAGCAGTTCTTC. Protein sequence: CASRYASAGGAYNEQFF.

The chain uses TRBV6-1 and TRBJ2-1; a possible D gene is TRBD2 (6 bases). Germline V gives CDR1 MNHNS, CDR2 SASEGT. The V end was cut by 7 bases, the J end by 0 bases, with 13 bases between. The CDR3 consists of 15 residues. The CDR3 loop reads CASISGQSSYNEQFF. The CDR3 DNA reads TGTGCCAGCATTAGCGGCCAAAGCTCCTACAATGAGCAGTTCTTC.

V gene TRBV18 combines with J gene TRBJ2-2; D is perhaps TRBD1 or TRBD2 (6 bases each). Germline CDR1 is KGHSH and CDR2 is LQKENI. Trimming shortened V by 6 bases and J by 6 bases, and 26 bases separated the two germline ends. CDR3 size: 18 residues. The CDR3 DNA follows: TGTGCCAGCTCCCGCGGGACAACACCAAACCGTCAGGCCGGGGAGCTGTTTTTT. Translation: CASSRGTTPNRQAGELFF.

This chain joins TRBV5-1 and TRBJ2-3; possibly TRBD1 or TRBD2 for D (5 bases each). The CDR3 has 14 residues. Trimming took off 5 bases at V and 4 bases at J, with 14 bases between the two ends. Germline loops: CDR1 SGHRS, CDR2 YFSETQ. The CDR3 is CASRRDPGADTQYF. The CDR3 bases are TGCGCCAGCAGGAGGGACCCTGGCGCAGATACGCAGTATTTT.

As concerns this clone: Distinct nucleotide sequences in the sample also encode this CDR3. The rearrangement links TRBV20-1 to TRBJ1-1, with TRBD1 as a possible D gene (6 bases). Trimming took 6 bases from V and 5 from J, leaving 7 bases between them. CDR1 and CDR2 (germline): DFQATT, SNEGSKA (reference sequence). The CDR3 length is 10 residues. The DNA for the CDR3 is TGCAGTGCAAGGGGGACTGAAGCTTTCTTT. The encoded protein is CSARGTEAFF.

The J gene is TRBJ2-2, the V gene TRBV5-1, with D possibly being TRBD1 (5 bases). Germline V lookup: CDR1 SGHRS, CDR2 YFSETQ. V gave up 2 bases and J gave up 6 bases, with 11 bases separating them. This CDR3 comprises 14 residues. CDR3 sequence reads: CASSLGVSPGELFF. DNA for the CDR3: TGCGCCAGCAGCTTAGGGGTCTCCCCCGGGGAGCTGTTTTTT.

The J gene is TRBJ1-5, the V gene TRBV19; 7 bases line up with TRBD1. The V gene end was trimmed by 5 bases and the J gene end by 4 bases; junction bases not matched to a gene: 8. CDR3 length equals 15 residues. CDR1 and CDR2 from the germline V gene are LNHDA and SQIVND (reference sequence). This CDR3 reads CASSDGQAENQPQHF. The CDR3, as DNA: TGTGCCAGTAGTGACGGACAGGCTGAGAATCAGCCCCAGCATTTT.

V usage is TRBV6-5 and J usage is TRBJ2-1; maybe TRBD1 (6 bases). Trimming took 4 bases from V and 7 from J, leaving 20 bases between them. The germline V gene has CDR1 MNHEY and CDR2 SVGAGI. The CDR3 loop spans 16 amino acids. The CDR3 loop is CASSSPRDTQRNEQFF. For the CDR3, the DNA is TGTGCCAGCAGTTCCCCTAGGGACACTCAGAGGAATGAGCAGTTCTTC.